Sequencing of this T cell receptor (beta chain) was carried out in a study of T-cell reconstitution after alpha-beta-depleted transplantation in children. Regarding the study as a whole: From newly produced T cells came most of the T-cell counts and diversity one year after transplant. Alpha-beta T cells about two months after transplant reportedly derived from several hundred expanded graft clones. Recipient T cells and thymic progenitors that survived gave rise to the high TCRbeta diversity observed at day 60 in some patients.

This clonotype was recorded many times. The antigen remains unidentified. Unique molecular identifiers featured in how the TCRbeta library was prepared. TCRdb reprocessed the PCR reads with MiXCR, giving one entry per CDR3 protein. The data show about 260,000 distinct CDR3 sequences, with about 9.9% seen just once and around 22% held by the top ten. The CDR3 consists of 16 residues. In germline, CDR1 is MNHEY, CDR2 SMNVEV (reference sequence). Trimming pared 6 bases from V and 0 bases from J, leaving 14 bases between. The sample here was peripheral blood, taken 180 days after TCRalphabeta/CD19-depleted stem cell transplant. The clonotype originates from a male patient aged 2-10 years who had a stem cell transplant for chronic granulomatous disease, so the T cells may come from the graft donor. This chain connects TRBV27 to TRBJ2-2; maybe TRBD1 (6 bases). CDR3: CASSIRGTTNTGELFF. Here the CDR3 DNA reads TGTGCCAGCAGCATAAGGGGGACCACGAACACCGGGGAGCTGTTTTTT.